This TCR beta chain was retrieved from a study of blood T cell repertoires in COVID-19. In the original processing: Nucleated cell counts were estimated from reference gene primer amplification. Libraries were prepared by immunoSEQ multiplex PCR; TCRdb keeps only in-frame clonotypes and omits some of them. V and J calls and clone size follow that table, whereas D and trimming were derived from the DNA. The sample records around 260,000 clones, 80% to 95% being singletons. Germline loops: CDR1 SGHRS, CDR2 YFSETQ. Trimming left V 0 bases short and J 1 base short, with 10 bases between. This CDR3 region has 15 residues. Seattle cases were enrolled at active infection and followed longitudinally.

The chain recombines TRBV5-1 with TRBJ1-1, with D possibly being TRBD1 (6 bases). The sequencing sample was made of peripheral blood. The receptor's source is a woman aged 30 to 39 with COVID-19, enrolled during active disease. The CDR3 sequence is CASSLGVRGNTEAFF. CDR3 DNA: TGCGCCAGCAGCTTGGGCGTCAGGGGGAACACTGAAGCTTTCTTT. The variable domain in full, completed from reference TRBV5-1 and TRBJ1-1, reads KAGVTQTPRYLIKTRGQQVTLSCSPISGHRSVSWYQQTPGQGLQFLFEYFSETQRNKGNFPGRFSGRQFSNSRSEMNVSTLELGDSALYLCASSLGVRGNTEAFFGQGTRLTVV.